This TCR beta chain was sequenced for a study of identical twins. After template switching added a universal primer site, the resulting cDNA carried unique molecular identifiers. Each CDR3 protein gets one entry after TCRdb re-called the 5' RACE reads with MiXCR. The sample contains just under 650,000 distinct CDR3 sequences, roughly 6.6% of which appear only once. This CDR3 contains 15 residues. Trimming removed 6 bases from V and 5 bases from J; junction bases left unmatched: 12. The V gene's germline CDR1 is MNHNS and CDR2 SASEGT. Only a few counts were recorded for this clonotype. The antigen is not known. Study-level results: Compared with unrelated sharing, twin-shared out-of-frame alpha sequences had more low-probability sequences.

These data were also reused for a study on yellow fever vaccine responses in identical twins.

The sequencing sample was made of PBMCs. The TCR comes from a woman aged 18 to 35 in good health. The rearrangement uses TRBV6-1 and TRBJ2-5; 7 positions match TRBD2. The CDR3 sequence is CASRTTPSGKETQYF. The CDR3 coding sequence is TGTGCCAGCAGAACCACCCCCAGCGGGAAGGAGACCCAGTACTTC.